Below, one T cell receptor beta chain is given with its context. What it binds is not known. The data were taken from a study of T cells after posttransplantation cyclophosphamide. Broader study findings: Blood and skin or GI T cell repertoires showed limited TRB overlap. After PTCy, TRB diversity resembled that of CNI/methotrexate controls.

CDR3 length: 12 residues. Trimming stripped 7 bases from V and 8 bases from J, with 12 bases between. Germline V gene data show CDR1 as SGHRS and CDR2 as YFSETQ. Methotrexate plus calcineurin inhibitor accompanied controls' myeloablative marrow transplants; sampling was 1 year later. Produced via immunoSEQ multiplex PCR; TCRdb's table is partial and in-frame only. The sample lists over 15,000 clones; 85% were seen once. The TCR comes from a female patient aged 18-29 years who received an allogeneic stem cell transplant from an unrelated donor, was CMV-positive, and had acute and chronic GVHD. These T cells may partly come from the graft donor. This chain uses TRBV5-1 with TRBJ1-4, with D perhaps matching TRBD1 (5 bases). The source material was PBMCs, sampled after allogeneic stem cell transplant with calcineurin inhibitor and methotrexate. The CDR3 reads CASRMGGEKLFF. The CDR3 DNA follows: TGCGCCAGCCGGATGGGGGGGGAAAAACTGTTTTTT.